The TCR beta chain described here comes from a study of cytomegalovirus exposure and HLA in healthy donors. Background on the study: A subsequent analysis reported that the 120 validation repertoires were produced on the same platform that had also been used for the roughly 700 first-cohort repertoires. General study results and limits: Testing in vitro showed a few CMV-associated chains specific for CMV antigens. Reports described diagnosis of cytomegalovirus status by the classifier as highly specific and sensitive. For most TCR sequences rarity was the rule, although some public TCRs occurred in many donors.

The CDR3 consists of 14 residues. The trim removed 3 bases at V and 6 bases at J, leaving 6 bases unmatched. Germline V gene lookup returns CDR1 KGHSH and CDR2 LQKENI. This clone was seen only a few times. What it binds is not known. Some clones are missing from TCRdb's copy, which holds only in-frame ones; the method was immunoSEQ multiplex PCR. This sample has tens of thousands of clones; 90% to 95% occur once, and the top ten carry 2% to 2.5%. The sequenced material came from PBMCs. The sequence was collected from a woman aged 25 to 39 in good health and CMV-seronegative. The chain has TRBV18 and TRBJ1-2; 8 bases are a match to TRBD1. CDR3 sequence: CASSPGQGADGYTF. The CDR3, as DNA: TGTGCCAGCTCACCTGGACAGGGAGCGGATGGCTACACCTTC.